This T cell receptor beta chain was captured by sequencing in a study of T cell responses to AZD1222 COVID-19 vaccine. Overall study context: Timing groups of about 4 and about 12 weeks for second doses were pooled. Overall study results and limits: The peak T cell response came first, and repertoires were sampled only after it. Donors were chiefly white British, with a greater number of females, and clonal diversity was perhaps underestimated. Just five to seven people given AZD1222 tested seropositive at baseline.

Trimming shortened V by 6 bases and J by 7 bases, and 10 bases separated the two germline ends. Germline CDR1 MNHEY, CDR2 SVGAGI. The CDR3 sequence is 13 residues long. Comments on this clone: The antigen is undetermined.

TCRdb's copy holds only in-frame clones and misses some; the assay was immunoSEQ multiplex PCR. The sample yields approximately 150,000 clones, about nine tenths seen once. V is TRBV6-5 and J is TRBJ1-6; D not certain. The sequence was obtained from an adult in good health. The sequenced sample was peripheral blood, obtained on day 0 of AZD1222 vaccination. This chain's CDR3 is CASRKDRNSPLHF. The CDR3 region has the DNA TGTGCCAGCAGAAAGGACCGGAATTCACCCCTCCACTTT.